The present T cell receptor (beta chain) was sequenced within a study of shared clonotypes between healthy human individuals. Genomic DNA from each subset was divided evenly over several immunoSEQ plates. Clones were read by immunoSEQ multiplex PCR, and TCRdb kept only the in-frame ones, dropping some. The data show 600,000 to 700,000 clones, 55% to 85% seen once. HIV-negative, healthy adults without recent acute infections or vaccinations were the donors. This clone was found a few times. The CDR3 contains 15 residues. The V gene's germline CDR1 is WNHNN and CDR2 SYGVQD (reference sequence). Sequencing used memory CD4+ T cells sorted from blood. Stated subset: CD45RA-negative fraction. This rearrangement joins TRBV10-1 to TRBJ2-5; 9 bases map to TRBD2. The J call may be in error: the DNA end matches TRBJ2-7 better. The source is a woman aged 25 to 45 in good health. The CDR3 here is CASSDIASGKYEQYF. As DNA, the CDR3 is TGCGCCAGCAGTGATATTGCTAGCGGGAAGTACGAGCAGTACTTC.